These T cell receptor beta chains were read from a single sample in a study of OX40 agonist ivuxolimab in advanced cancers. Measured with immunoSEQ multiplex PCR; TCRdb has only the in-frame clones, and not every one. The table lists approximately 80,000 clones, almost 85% of them singletons. The material was CD4+ or CD8+ T cells sorted from blood, obtained in a trial of the OX40 agonist ivuxolimab. The receptors shown here come from an adult with an advanced solid tumor such as melanoma, head and neck, liver or kidney cancer. Each CDR3 is given with its conserved first and last residue. A D gene is named only where the DNA matches it firmly. Only part of the rows carry a size: once, few, many, or a class if the clone is expanded.

abundance: few; j_gene: TRBJ2-1; d_gene: NA; v_gene: TRBV19; CDR3aa: CASSISYNEQFF; CDR3nt: TGTGCCAGTAGTATATCTTACAATGAGCAGTTCTTC
abundance: NA; j_gene: TRBJ2-1; d_gene: TRBD2; v_gene: TRBV4-1; CDR3aa: CASSQESLAGEQFF; CDR3nt: TGCGCCAGCAGCCAAGAAAGCCTAGCGGGGGAGCAGTTCTTC
abundance: NA; j_gene: TRBJ2-7; d_gene: NA; v_gene: TRBV6-5; CDR3aa: CASSYSGQQYF; CDR3nt: TGTGCCAGCAGTTACTCTGGCCAGCAGTACTTC
abundance: NA; j_gene: TRBJ2-7; d_gene: TRBD2; v_gene: TRBV12-5; CDR3aa: CASGWGTSGATYEQYF; CDR3nt: TGTGCTAGTGGTTGGGGGACTAGCGGGGCAACCTACGAGCAGTACTTC
abundance: NA; j_gene: TRBJ1-1; d_gene: NA; v_gene: TRBV7-9; CDR3aa: CASSFEGTATGAFF; CDR3nt: TGTGCCAGCAGCTTCGAAGGGACCGCCACCGGGGCTTTCTTT
abundance: NA; j_gene: TRBJ1-2; d_gene: TRBD1; v_gene: TRBV5-1; CDR3aa: CASSFQGAGGYTF; CDR3nt: TGCGCCAGCAGCTTCCAGGGGGCCGGTGGCTACACCTTC
abundance: NA; j_gene: TRBJ2-3; d_gene: TRBD1; v_gene: TRBV6-1; CDR3aa: CASSPGTETDTQYF; CDR3nt: TGTGCCAGCAGCCCCGGGACAGAGACAGATACGCAGTATTTT
abundance: few; j_gene: TRBJ1-4; d_gene: NA; v_gene: TRBV30; CDR3aa: CAWSGTGRGEKLFF; CDR3nt: TGTGCCTGGAGTGGTACAGGGCGTGGGGAAAAACTGTTTTTT
abundance: NA; j_gene: TRBJ1-2; d_gene: TRBD1; v_gene: TRBV5-4; CDR3aa: CASGFRGWYTF; CDR3nt: TGTGCCAGCGGATTCAGGGGGTGGTACACCTTC
abundance: once; j_gene: TRBJ2-3; d_gene: TRBD2; v_gene: TRBV7-7; CDR3aa: CASSLRGGSTDTQYF; CDR3nt: TGTGCTAGCAGCTTACGGGGGGGAAGCACAGATACGCAGTATTTT
abundance: NA; j_gene: TRBJ1-1; d_gene: NA; v_gene: TRBV29-1; CDR3aa: CSVETGPKGTEAFF; CDR3nt: TGCAGCGTTGAAACCGGACCAAAGGGCACTGAAGCTTTCTTT
abundance: NA; j_gene: TRBJ1-5; d_gene: TRBD1; v_gene: TRBV6-1; CDR3aa: CASRVGGTGNQPQHF; CDR3nt: TGTGCCAGCAGGGTTGGAGGGACAGGGAATCAGCCCCAGCATTTT
abundance: NA; j_gene: TRBJ1-1; d_gene: NA; v_gene: TRBV18; CDR3aa: CASFGTANTEAFF; CDR3nt: TGTGCCAGTTTCGGGACGGCGAACACTGAAGCTTTCTTT
abundance: NA; j_gene: TRBJ2-7; d_gene: NA; v_gene: TRBV7-9; CDR3aa: CASSYGEGFYEQYF; CDR3nt: TGTGCCAGCAGCTACGGGGAAGGCTTCTACGAGCAGTACTTC
abundance: NA; j_gene: TRBJ2-3; d_gene: TRBD2; v_gene: TRBV11-2; CDR3aa: CASSSARDYSTDTQYF; CDR3nt: TGTGCCAGCAGCTCCGCCCGGGACTACAGCACAGATACGCAGTATTTT
abundance: NA; j_gene: TRBJ2-5; d_gene: NA; v_gene: TRBV18; CDR3aa: CASSPGSLQETQYF; CDR3nt: TGTGCCAGCTCACCCGGATCCCTCCAAGAGACCCAGTACTTC
abundance: NA; j_gene: TRBJ1-6; d_gene: NA; v_gene: TRBV11-2; CDR3aa: CASSLPNSPLHF; CDR3nt: TGTGCCAGCAGCTTACCCAATTCACCCCTCCACTTT
abundance: NA; j_gene: TRBJ2-6; d_gene: TRBD1; v_gene: TRBV4-3; CDR3aa: CASSHGTGYPGANVLTF; CDR3nt: TGCGCCAGCAGCCATGGGACAGGGTACCCTGGGGCCAACGTCCTGACTTTC
abundance: NA; j_gene: TRBJ1-2; d_gene: NA; v_gene: TRBV7-9; CDR3aa: CASSLRMGGLSNYGYTF; CDR3nt: TGTGCCAGCAGCTTACGAATGGGGGGCTTGTCTAACTATGGCTACACCTTC
abundance: NA; j_gene: TRBJ1-5; d_gene: TRBD1; v_gene: TRBV6-1; CDR3aa: CASIPDRAGQPQHF; CDR3nt: TGTGCCAGCATCCCAGACAGGGCGGGTCAGCCCCAGCATTTT
abundance: NA; j_gene: TRBJ1-5; d_gene: TRBD1; v_gene: TRBV19; CDR3aa: CTSSQGQSSNQPQHF; CDR3nt: TGTACCAGTAGTCAGGGACAGTCTAGCAATCAGCCCCAGCATTTT
abundance: once; j_gene: TRBJ2-7; d_gene: TRBD1; v_gene: TRBV6-1; CDR3aa: CASRNRDRGNYEQYF; CDR3nt: TGTGCCAGCAGAAACCGGGACAGGGGAAACTACGAGCAGTACTTC
abundance: once; j_gene: TRBJ1-1; d_gene: TRBD1; v_gene: TRBV28; CDR3aa: CASHRQGWVEAFF; CDR3nt: TGTGCCAGTCATCGACAGGGCTGGGTTGAAGCTTTCTTT
abundance: NA; j_gene: TRBJ1-5; d_gene: NA; v_gene: TRBV18; CDR3aa: CASSLLEGGGASNQPQHF; CDR3nt: TGTGCCAGCTCATTATTAGAGGGTGGTGGCGCGAGCAATCAGCCCCAGCATTTT
abundance: NA; j_gene: TRBJ2-5; d_gene: NA; v_gene: TRBV27; CDR3aa: CASSRRGETQYF; CDR3nt: TGTGCCAGCAGCCGGAGGGGGGAGACCCAGTACTTC
abundance: NA; j_gene: TRBJ2-5; d_gene: TRBD2; v_gene: TRBV5-1; CDR3aa: CASSPRTSGRQETQYF; CDR3nt: TGCGCCAGCAGCCCGCGGACTAGCGGGCGCCAAGAGACCCAGTACTTC
abundance: NA; j_gene: TRBJ2-2; d_gene: NA; v_gene: TRBV10-2; CDR3aa: CASSNTDRNTGELFF; CDR3nt: TGCGCCAGCTCAAATACCGACAGGAACACCGGGGAGCTGTTTTTT
abundance: NA; j_gene: TRBJ1-3; d_gene: NA; v_gene: TRBV6-5; CDR3aa: CASKMVAGNTIYF; CDR3nt: TGTGCCAGCAAGATGGTCGCTGGAAACACCATATATTTT
abundance: once; j_gene: TRBJ2-3; d_gene: TRBD2; v_gene: TRBV2; CDR3aa: CASNEIGLAGGSTQYF; CDR3nt: TGTGCCAGCAATGAAATCGGACTAGCGGGGGGGAGTACGCAGTATTTT
abundance: NA; j_gene: TRBJ1-2; d_gene: NA; v_gene: TRBV19; CDR3aa: CASSTNDGTTGYTF; CDR3nt: TGTGCCAGTAGTACAAATGATGGGACAACCGGCTACACCTTC
abundance: once; j_gene: TRBJ1-4; d_gene: TRBD1; v_gene: TRBV5-4; CDR3aa: CASSVDRGLSTNEKLFF; CDR3nt: TGTGCCAGCAGCGTGGACAGGGGCCTTTCAACTAATGAAAAACTGTTTTTT
abundance: NA; j_gene: TRBJ1-3; d_gene: NA; v_gene: TRBV11-2; CDR3aa: CASKEVRGRSGNTIYF; CDR3nt: TGTGCCAGCAAGGAGGTGCGGGGCAGGTCTGGAAACACCATATATTTT
abundance: NA; j_gene: TRBJ1-5; d_gene: NA; v_gene: TRBV27; CDR3aa: CASSLSGNQPQHF; CDR3nt: TGTGCCAGCAGTTTGTCGGGGAATCAGCCCCAGCATTTT
abundance: NA; j_gene: TRBJ2-6; d_gene: TRBD1; v_gene: TRBV7-2; CDR3aa: CASSLVGQGARGANVLTF; CDR3nt: TGTGCCAGCAGCTTAGTAGGACAGGGCGCGCGTGGGGCCAACGTCCTGACTTTC
abundance: few; j_gene: TRBJ2-5; d_gene: TRBD1; v_gene: TRBV6-1; CDR3aa: CASNRQGQETQYF; CDR3nt: TGTGCCAGCAATAGACAGGGACAAGAGACCCAGTACTTC
abundance: NA; j_gene: TRBJ2-3; d_gene: NA; v_gene: TRBV6-6; CDR3aa: CASSFHQGTDTQYF; CDR3nt: TGTGCCAGCAGTTTTCACCAGGGGACAGATACGCAGTATTTT
abundance: NA; j_gene: TRBJ2-1; d_gene: NA; v_gene: TRBV9; CDR3aa: CASSVGRWANEQFF; CDR3nt: TGTGCCAGCAGCGTAGGAAGGTGGGCTAATGAGCAGTTCTTC
abundance: NA; j_gene: TRBJ2-6; d_gene: NA; v_gene: TRBV5-4; CDR3aa: CASSLRASGANVLTF; CDR3nt: TGTGCCAGCAGCTTGAGAGCGTCTGGGGCCAACGTCCTGACTTTC
abundance: NA; j_gene: TRBJ1-1; d_gene: NA; v_gene: TRBV7-9; CDR3aa: CASSFQGVGGEAFF; CDR3nt: TGTGCCAGCAGCTTTCAAGGGGTCGGTGGTGAAGCTTTCTTT
abundance: NA; j_gene: TRBJ1-5; d_gene: NA; v_gene: TRBV6-1; CDR3aa: CASRPSLNQPQHF; CDR3nt: TGTGCCAGCAGGCCGAGCCTCAATCAGCCCCAGCATTTT
abundance: NA; j_gene: TRBJ1-5; d_gene: NA; v_gene: TRBV27; CDR3aa: CASSLRTNSNQPQHF; CDR3nt: TGTGCCAGCAGTCTTCGGACAAATAGCAATCAGCCCCAGCATTTT
abundance: NA; j_gene: TRBJ1-2; d_gene: NA; v_gene: TRBV7-2; CDR3aa: CASSSQLAGINYGYTF; CDR3nt: TGTGCCAGCAGCTCCCAACTGGCAGGGATAAACTATGGCTACACCTTC
abundance: NA; j_gene: TRBJ1-6; d_gene: NA; v_gene: TRBV4-1; CDR3aa: CASSQDSAVSYNSPLHF; CDR3nt: TGCGCCAGCAGCCAAGATTCGGCAGTCTCCTATAATTCACCCCTCCACTTT
abundance: NA; j_gene: TRBJ1-5; d_gene: NA; v_gene: TRBV5-1; CDR3aa: CASSPGPANQPQHF; CDR3nt: TGCGCCAGCAGCCCCGGACCGGCGAATCAGCCCCAGCATTTT
abundance: NA; j_gene: TRBJ2-2; d_gene: NA; v_gene: TRBV6-1; CDR3aa: CASSVQGTGELFF; CDR3nt: TGTGCCAGCAGTGTACAGGGCACCGGGGAGCTGTTTTTT
abundance: NA; j_gene: TRBJ2-7; d_gene: TRBD1; v_gene: TRBV30; CDR3aa: CAWSVWGQGAYEQYF; CDR3nt: TGTGCCTGGAGTGTATGGGGACAGGGGGCCTACGAGCAGTACTTC
abundance: NA; j_gene: TRBJ1-1; d_gene: TRBD1; v_gene: TRBV6-6; CDR3aa: CASSYSSQGAGTEAFF; CDR3nt: TGTGCCAGCAGTTACTCGAGTCAGGGGGCAGGTACTGAAGCTTTCTTT
abundance: NA; j_gene: TRBJ1-4; d_gene: TRBD1; v_gene: TRBV10-3; CDR3aa: CAISESRGRGEEKLFF; CDR3nt: TGTGCCATCAGTGAGAGCAGGGGGCGCGGTGAGGAAAAACTGTTTTTT
abundance: NA; j_gene: TRBJ1-6; d_gene: NA; v_gene: TRBV2; CDR3aa: CASRRAALDNSPLHF; CDR3nt: TGTGCCAGCAGGAGGGCAGCCCTAGATAATTCACCCCTCCACTTT
abundance: NA; j_gene: TRBJ2-3; d_gene: TRBD1; v_gene: TRBV11-2; CDR3aa: CASSPRGRADTQYF; CDR3nt: TGTGCCAGCAGCCCCAGGGGGCGGGCAGATACGCAGTATTTT
abundance: NA; j_gene: TRBJ1-5; d_gene: NA; v_gene: TRBV27; CDR3aa: CASSLLTGYQPQHF; CDR3nt: TGTGCCAGCAGTTTGTTGACAGGATATCAGCCCCAGCATTTT
abundance: NA; j_gene: TRBJ2-4; d_gene: NA; v_gene: TRBV21-1; CDR3aa: CASSAPPGQGAKNIQYF; CDR3nt: TGTGCCAGCAGCGCACCACCGGGACAGGGGGCCAAAAACATTCAGTACTTC
abundance: NA; j_gene: TRBJ1-3; d_gene: NA; v_gene: TRBV7-9; CDR3aa: CASSPREYGNTIYF; CDR3nt: TGTGCCAGCAGCCCCCGGGAGTATGGAAACACCATATATTTT
abundance: few; j_gene: TRBJ1-5; d_gene: NA; v_gene: TRBV7-9; CDR3aa: CASSTDYSNQPQHF; CDR3nt: TGTGCCAGCAGCACAGATTATAGCAATCAGCCCCAGCATTTT
abundance: once; j_gene: TRBJ1-1; d_gene: NA; v_gene: TRBV5-1; CDR3aa: CASSLTHNTEAFF; CDR3nt: TGCGCCAGCAGCTTGACCCATAACACTGAAGCTTTCTTT